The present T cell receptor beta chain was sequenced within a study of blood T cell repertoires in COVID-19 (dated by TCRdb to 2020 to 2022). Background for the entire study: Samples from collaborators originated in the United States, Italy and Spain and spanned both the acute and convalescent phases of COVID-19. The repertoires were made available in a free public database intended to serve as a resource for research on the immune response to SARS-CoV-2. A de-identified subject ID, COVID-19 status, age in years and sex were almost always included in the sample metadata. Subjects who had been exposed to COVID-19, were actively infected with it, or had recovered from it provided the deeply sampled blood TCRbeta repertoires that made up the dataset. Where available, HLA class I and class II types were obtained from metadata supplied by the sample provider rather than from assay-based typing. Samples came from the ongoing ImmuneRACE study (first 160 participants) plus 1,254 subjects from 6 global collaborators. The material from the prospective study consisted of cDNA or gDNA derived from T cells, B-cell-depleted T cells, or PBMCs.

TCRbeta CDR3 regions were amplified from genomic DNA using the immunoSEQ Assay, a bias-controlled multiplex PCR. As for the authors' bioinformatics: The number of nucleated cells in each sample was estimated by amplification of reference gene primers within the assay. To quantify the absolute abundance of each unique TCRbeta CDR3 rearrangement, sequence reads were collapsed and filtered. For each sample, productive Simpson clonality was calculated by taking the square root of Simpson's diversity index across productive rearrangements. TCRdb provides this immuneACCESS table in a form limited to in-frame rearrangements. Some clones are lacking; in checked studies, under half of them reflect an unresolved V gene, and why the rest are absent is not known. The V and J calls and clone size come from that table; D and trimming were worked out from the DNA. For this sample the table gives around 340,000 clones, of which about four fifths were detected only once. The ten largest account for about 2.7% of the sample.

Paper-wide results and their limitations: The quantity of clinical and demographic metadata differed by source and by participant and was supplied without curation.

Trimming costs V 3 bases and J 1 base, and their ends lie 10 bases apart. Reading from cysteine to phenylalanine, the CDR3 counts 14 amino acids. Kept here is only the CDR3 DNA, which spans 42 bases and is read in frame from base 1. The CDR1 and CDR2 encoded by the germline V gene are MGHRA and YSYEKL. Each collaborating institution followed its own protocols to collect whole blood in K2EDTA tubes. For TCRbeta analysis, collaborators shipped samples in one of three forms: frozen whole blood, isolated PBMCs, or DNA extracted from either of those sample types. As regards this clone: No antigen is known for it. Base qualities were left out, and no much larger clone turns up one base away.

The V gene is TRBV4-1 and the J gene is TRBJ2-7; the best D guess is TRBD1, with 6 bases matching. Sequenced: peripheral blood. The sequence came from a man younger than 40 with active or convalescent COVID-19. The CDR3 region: CASSHEGESYEQYF. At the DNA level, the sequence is TGCGCCAGCAGCCACGAGGGGGAATCCTACGAGCAGTACTTC.